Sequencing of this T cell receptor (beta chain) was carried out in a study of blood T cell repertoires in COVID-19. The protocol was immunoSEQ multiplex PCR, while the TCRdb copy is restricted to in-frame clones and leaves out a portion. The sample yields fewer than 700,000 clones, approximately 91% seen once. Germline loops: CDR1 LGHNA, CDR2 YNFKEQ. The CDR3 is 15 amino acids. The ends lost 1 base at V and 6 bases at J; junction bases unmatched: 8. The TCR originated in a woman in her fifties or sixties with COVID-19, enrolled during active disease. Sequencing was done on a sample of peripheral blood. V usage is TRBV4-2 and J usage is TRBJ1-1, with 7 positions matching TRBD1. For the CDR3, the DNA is TGTGCCAGCAGCCAAGTCTCCCGACAGGGCGCTGAAGCTTTCTTT. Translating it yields CASSQVSRQGAEAFF.